Listed here are 27 T cell receptor beta chains from one sample, sequenced in a study of T cells in Graves' hyperthyroidism and ophthalmopathy. TCR beta CDR3 regions were amplified from RNA. The HTBI primer set was used in a first-round RT-PCR of the TCR CDR3. MiXCR was run by TCRdb on the multiplex PCR reads, yielding one entry per CDR3 protein. The table has almost 250,000 distinct CDR3 sequences, roughly a quarter seen once. Sequenced material: blood. The receptors come from a woman between 35 and 50 years old with Graves' ophthalmopathy.

This clonotype has at least ten counts. This chain connects TRBV24-1 to TRBJ2-1; the D is unclear. The CDR3 totals 16 residues. Germline V gene data show CDR1 as KGHDR and CDR2 as SFDVKD. V was pared by 9 bases and J by 0 bases, with 17 bases between. The CDR3 is CATGEEGSGSYNEQFF. CDR3 DNA sequence: TGTGCCACCGGGGAAGAAGGGTCCGGCTCCTACAATGAGCAGTTCTTC.

This clonotype was seen only a few times. V and J are TRBV29-1 and TRBJ1-1; 7 nucleotides agree with TRBD1. The CDR3 has 12 amino acids. Germline trimming cut 7 bases from V and 5 bases from J; bases unmatched to any gene: 7. Germline V CDR1 and CDR2: SQVTM, ANQGSEA. CDR3 region: CSGLRGHTEAFF. The DNA of the CDR3 is TGCAGCGGCCTAAGGGGGCATACTGAAGCTTTCTTT. The whole variable domain, filled in from reference TRBV29-1 and TRBJ1-1, reads SAVISQKPSRDICQRGTSLTIQCQVDSQVTMMFWYRQQPGQSLTLIATANQGSEATYESGFVIDKFPISRPNLTFSTLTVSNMSPEDSSIYLCSGLRGHTEAFFGQGTRLTVV.

The gene calls are TRBV27 and TRBJ1-6, with 10 positions matching TRBD1. Germline CDR1 and CDR2: MNHEY and SMNVEV (reference sequence). V was pared by 6 bases and J by 7 bases, with 6 bases of the junction left unmatched. The CDR3 consists of 15 residues. The CDR3 is CASRIRTGGNSPLHF. CDR3 nucleotides: TGTGCCAGCAGAATACGGACAGGGGGGAATTCACCCCTCCACTTT.

V usage is TRBV27 and J usage is TRBJ1-1; TRBD1 matches at 8 bases. CDR1 and CDR2 from the germline V gene are MNHEY and SMNVEV (reference sequence). The CDR3 has 17 amino acids. Trimming at V came to 5 bases and at J to 5 bases, leaving 16 bases not matched to a gene. The CDR3 DNA reads TGTGCCAGCAGTCCTACAGGGGGGAGGACTTGGGGGACTGAAGCTTTCTTT. It translates to CASSPTGGRTWGTEAFF.

This chain links TRBV20-1 with TRBJ2-7, with 11 bases fitting TRBD1. The CDR3 totals 15 residues. Germline V lookup: CDR1 DFQATT, CDR2 SNEGSKA (reference sequence). Trimming at V came to 4 bases and at J to 3 bases, leaving 8 bases not matched to a gene. CDR3 DNA sequence: TGCAGTGCTACCGGGACAGGGGGACCCTTCTACGAGCAGTACTTC. Its protein product is CSATGTGGPFYEQYF.

The chain links TRBV24-1 to TRBJ2-2; 9 bases match TRBD2. The germline V gene has CDR1 KGHDR and CDR2 SFDVKD. The CDR3 is 15 amino acids. V was clipped by 1 base and J by 8 bases; unmatched bases: 4. CDR3 in amino acids: CATSDLASGKGELFF. CDR3 sequence (DNA): TGTGCCACCAGTGATTTAGCTAGCGGGAAGGGGGAGCTGTTTTTT.

This clonotype appeared a single time. The genes are TRBV7-2 and TRBJ1-2; a possible D gene is TRBD1 (6 bases). V was pared by 1 base and J by 5 bases, with 11 bases between. The CDR3 totals 14 residues. Germline V gene lookup returns CDR1 SGHTA and CDR2 FQGNSA. CDR3 loop: CASSLEQGLYGYTF. DNA for the CDR3: TGTGCCAGCAGCTTAGAGCAGGGGCTATATGGCTACACCTTC.

This clonotype came up many times. The chain combines TRBV13 with TRBJ2-7, with 9 bases aligning to TRBD2. The CDR3 is 17 amino acids. The germline gives CDR1 PRHDT, CDR2 FYEKMQ (reference sequence). Trimming took 5 bases from V and 6 from J; bases not matched to a gene: 17. CDR3 nucleotide sequence: TGTGCCAGCAGCCCGATCGGCCTAGCGGGAAGGGCCCCCGAGCAGTACTTC. Protein product: CASSPIGLAGRAPEQYF. The whole variable domain, filled in from reference TRBV13 and TRBJ2-7, reads AAGVIQSPRHLIKEKRETATLKCYPIPRHDTVYWYQQGPGQDPQFLISFYEKMQSDKGSIPDRFSAQQFSDYHSELNMSSLELGDSALYFCASSPIGLAGRAPEQYFGPGTRLTVT.

This clonotype came up many times. The V call is TRBV7-2, the J call TRBJ2-7, with a weak D call TRBD2 (5 bases). V was cut by 3 bases and J by 5 bases, with 11 bases left in between. This CDR3 region has 13 residues. Germline V lookup: CDR1 SGHTA, CDR2 FQGNSA. CDR3 bases: TGTGCCAGCAGCTTTGGCAGAGGGAACGAGCAGTACTTC. It translates to CASSFGRGNEQYF.

This clonotype was counted at least ten times. The chain has TRBV29-1 and TRBJ2-7; TRBD1 matches 7 bases. The CDR3 extends over 15 amino acids. Germline V gene sequence: CDR1 SQVTM, CDR2 ANQGSEA. Unmatched junction bases numbered 14, after V lost 7 bases and J lost 2 bases. DNA for the CDR3: TGCAGCGCAATAGGACAGGTATTCCCCCCCTACGAGCAGTACTTC. It yields the protein CSAIGQVFPPYEQYF.

This clonotype was detected only once. The chain links TRBV11-2 to TRBJ2-5; a possible D gene is TRBD2 (5 bases). Germline assignment: CDR1 SGHAT and CDR2 FQNNGV. V was shortened by 0 bases and J by 5 bases, with 16 bases between the two germline ends. The CDR3 sequence is 16 residues long. DNA for the CDR3: TGTGCCAGCAGCTTAGAACCCCGGGGAGTGAAGGAGACCCAGTACTTC. This translates into CASSLEPRGVKETQYF.

The rearrangement uses TRBV28 and TRBJ1-3; D not certain. The CDR3 has 14 amino acids. V was pared by 7 bases and J by 0 bases, with 10 bases between. Per the germline V gene, CDR1 is MDHEN and CDR2 is SYDVKM. This CDR3 is CASKRASSGNTIYF. The CDR3 nucleotides are TGTGCCAGCAAGAGGGCCTCCTCTGGAAACACCATATATTTT. Together with reference TRBV28 and TRBJ1-3, the CDR3 gives the full variable domain: DVKVTQSSRYLVKRTGEKVFLECVQDMDHENMFWYRQDPGLGLRLIYFSYDVKMKEKGDIPEGYSVSREKKERFSLILESASTNQTSMYLCASKRASSGNTIYFGEGSWLTVV.

This clonotype was detected ten times or more. This chain connects TRBV6-1 to TRBJ2-7; D is undetermined. CDR1 is MNHNS and CDR2 is SASEGT in the germline V gene. V lost 3 bases, J lost 1 base, and 13 bases lay in between. The CDR3 spans 15 residues. In DNA form, the CDR3 reads TGTGCCAGCAGTGATTTGTCTTACAGTTCCTACGAGCAGTACTTC. This codes for CASSDLSYSSYEQYF.

Of note for this clonotype: An end of the junction does not agree with germline; a read error may underlie this. V and J are TRBV9 and TRBJ1-1; 8 bases are a match to TRBD1. From germline, CDR1 is SGDLS and CDR2 YYNGEE. The CDR3 is made up of 14 amino acids. CDR3 in amino acids: CASSVRDRNAEAFF. The CDR3 DNA is TGTGCCAGCAGCGTTAGGGACAGGAACGCTGAAGCTTTCTTT.

The chain has TRBV11-2 and TRBJ2-5; D is undetermined. Trimming removed 6 bases at V and 7 bases at J, with 12 bases between. CDR3 length: 12 amino acids. Germline CDR1 is SGHAT and CDR2 is FQNNGV. CDR3 amino acids: CASSSWLGTQYF. In DNA form, the CDR3 reads TGTGCCAGCAGTTCTTGGCTGGGGACCCAGTACTTC.

This clonotype was detected ten times or more. The V gene is TRBV2, the J gene TRBJ2-7; 13 positions agree with TRBD2. V shed 3 bases, J shed 7 bases, and the junction held 6 bases outside the gene matches. CDR3 size: 15 residues. Germline assignment: CDR1 SNHLY and CDR2 FYNNEI. CDR3: CASSEGTSGMREQYF. Written as DNA, the CDR3 is TGTGCCAGCAGTGAGGGGACTAGCGGGATGAGGGAGCAGTACTTC.

This clonotype was observed at least ten times. The chain recombines TRBV6-7 with TRBJ2-5, with D maybe TRBD2 (6 bases). TRBV6-7 is marked as an open reading frame, function uncertain. This CDR3 has 16 residues. Trimming shortened V by 8 bases and J by 2 bases, and 21 bases separated the two germline ends. CDR3 coding DNA: TGTGCCAGCCTCACCTGGGCTAGCGCGAAACAAGAGACCCAGTACTTC. It is translated as CASLTWASAKQETQYF.

The gene calls are TRBV4-3 and TRBJ2-7, with D uncertain. Germline-derived CDR1 and CDR2 are LGHNA and YSLEER. The V end lost 0 bases, the J end lost 3 bases, and 9 bases lay between the germline ends. The CDR3 has 14 residues. This CDR3 reads CASSQDTGYYEQYF. The CDR3 DNA sequence: TGCGCCAGCAGCCAAGATACGGGCTACTACGAGCAGTACTTC.

This clonotype was seen a few times. The missing conserved phenylalanine or tryptophan at the end of this CDR3 makes a read error likely. The rearrangement uses TRBV28 and TRBJ2-5; TRBD1 agrees at 7 bases. The length of the CDR3 is 17 residues. Trimming cost V 0 bases and J 1 base; bases outside gene matches: 8. In germline, CDR1 is MDHEN, CDR2 SYDVKM. CDR3 protein: CASSLWSRRGFQETQYL. The CDR3 DNA is TGTGCCAGCAGTTTATGGTCCCGCAGGGGGTTCCAAGAGACCCAGTACCTC.

In its sample, this clonotype was seen many times. The J gene is TRBJ2-7, the V gene TRBV2; 8 positions agree with TRBD2. V lost 6 bases, J lost 3 bases, and 7 bases stayed unmatched. The CDR3 has 14 amino acids. Germline V gene sequence: CDR1 SNHLY, CDR2 FYNNEI. The CDR3 region is CASRSGLASYEQYF. DNA of the CDR3: TGTGCCAGCAGGTCCGGACTAGCTAGCTACGAGCAGTACTTC.

This clonotype was counted once. The chain links TRBV5-1 to TRBJ2-7; 7 bases agree with TRBD1. V dropped 0 bases and J dropped 3; count of bases not matched to a gene: 12. Per the germline V gene, CDR1 is SGHRS and CDR2 is YFSETQ. This CDR3 region has 17 residues. The CDR3 here is CASSLVDRSRALYEQYF. CDR3 DNA sequence: TGCGCCAGCAGCTTGGTGGACAGGTCGCGTGCACTCTACGAGCAGTACTTC.

This clonotype was seen repeatedly, ten times or more. The chain links TRBV7-2 to TRBJ2-5; D is possibly TRBD1 (6 bases). Germline CDR1 and CDR2: SGHTA and FQGNSA. The CDR3 is made up of 15 amino acids. Trimming cost V 0 bases and J 3 bases, with 11 bases left between them. The CDR3, as DNA: TGTGCCAGCAGCTTAGCCGGGACAACTAAAGAGACCCAGTACTTC. Its protein is CASSLAGTTKETQYF.

This clonotype was recorded at least ten times. This chain uses TRBV3-1 with TRBJ1-2; no firm D call. There are 13 residues in the CDR3. CDR1 and CDR2 from the germline V gene are LGHDT and YNNKEL (reference sequence). The V end lost 1 base, the J end lost 5 bases, and 8 bases lay between the germline ends. In DNA form, the CDR3 reads TGTGCCAGCAGCCAAGCCGGCTTATATGGCTACACCTTC. Residues: CASSQAGLYGYTF.

CDR3 DNA: TGTGCCAGCAGTGCCACAGGACAGTCCTACGAGCAGTACTTC. This codes for CASSATGQSYEQYF. The chain links TRBV12-3 or TRBV12-4 to TRBJ2-7; a weak D match, TRBD1 (6 bases). CDR3 length: 14 amino acids. Trimming took off 5 bases at V and 1 base at J, with 12 bases between the two ends.

The genes are TRBV29-1 and TRBJ2-7, with D uncertain. The CDR3 contains 14 residues. CDR1 and CDR2 from the germline V gene are SQVTM and ANQGSEA. Trimming left V 3 bases short and J 0 bases short, with 12 bases between. DNA for the CDR3: TGCAGCGTTGACGGGCCCGACGGCTCCTACGAGCAGTACTTC. It codes for CSVDGPDGSYEQYF.

This clonotype occurred many times. This chain joins TRBV4-2 and TRBJ2-5; D may match TRBD1 or TRBD2 (5 bases each). V lost 5 bases and J 4 bases, leaving 11 bases between the germline ends. The CDR3 loop spans 13 amino acids. Germline V gene data show CDR1 as LGHNA and CDR2 as YNFKEQ. CDR3 protein: CASSFTRGETQYF. The CDR3 region has the DNA TGTGCCAGCAGCTTCACTAGGGGAGAGACCCAGTACTTC.

This clonotype appeared many times. The chain is built from TRBV6-1 and TRBJ2-4; D remains unclear. CDR1 is MNHNS and CDR2 is SASEGT in the germline V gene. CDR3 length: 13 residues. The V end was cut by 2 bases, the J end by 7 bases, with 9 bases between. DNA of the CDR3: TGTGCCAGCAGTGAATTCAACGTCAACATTCAGTACTTC. Its protein product is CASSEFNVNIQYF.